This passage covers 29 T cell receptor beta chains from one sample sequenced in a study of T-cell reconstitution after alpha-beta-depleted transplantation in children. TCRbeta library construction was performed incorporating unique molecular identifiers. One entry per CDR3 protein results from TCRdb running MiXCR on the PCR reads. The sample includes more than 400,000 distinct CDR3 sequences, approximately 10% of them seen just once. Material: PBMCs, mostly from graft donor cells, obtained 180 days after TCRalphabeta/CD19-depleted stem cell transplant. The receptors derive from a female patient aged 2 to 10 who had a stem cell transplant for aplastic anemia, so the T cells may come from the graft donor.

This clonotype was observed a handful of times. CDR3 nucleotide sequence: TGTGCCAGCAGCAAAGCTCCTACAGCGCACGAGCAGTACGTC. It codes for CASSKAPTAHEQYV. The V and J genes are TRBV21-1 and TRBJ2-7. TRBV21-1 is deemed a pseudogene. The CDR3 length is 14 residues.

The chain couples TRBV9 to TRBJ2-5, with TRBD2 as a possible D gene (5 bases). The germline V and J ends were trimmed by 3 bases and 5 bases, with 17 bases remaining between them. The CDR3 loop spans 15 amino acids. Germline CDR1 reads SGDLS; CDR2 reads YYNGEE. The DNA for the CDR3 is TGTGCCAGCAGCGCAGGACCCACGACGGGGGAGACCCAGTACTTC. Its protein product is CASSAGPTTGETQYF.

This clonotype was counted between two and nine times. The chain combines TRBV28 with TRBJ2-5; no firm D call. The ends were cut back, 6 bases at V and 0 bases at J, with 14 bases in the middle. CDR1 is MDHEN, CDR2 SYDVKM, per germline. This CDR3 spans 15 amino acids. The CDR3 DNA reads as TGTGCCAGCAGCTTCAGAAGAGCGTACCAAGAGACCCAGTACTTC. Translation gives CASSFRRAYQETQYF.

The chain employs TRBV12-5 and TRBJ2-1, with 7 bases matching TRBD1. The CDR3 runs to 17 residues. Per germline, CDR1 LGHNT and CDR2 FRNRAP. Trimming removed 0 bases from V and 1 base from J; junction bases left unmatched: 6. The DNA of the CDR3 is TGTGCTAGTGGTTTGGTACTTACGGGACAGTCCTACAATGAGCAGTTCTTC. It encodes CASGLVLTGQSYNEQFF.

This clonotype came up a few times. The chain is built from TRBV29-1 and TRBJ1-2; 10 nucleotides match TRBD1. Germline CDR1 reads SQVTM; CDR2 reads ANQGSEA. Trimming took 4 bases from V and 4 from J; bases not matched to a gene: 9. CDR3 length: 15 residues. DNA of the CDR3: TGCAGCGTTGTCGGTGGGACAGGGGTGGGCTATGGCTACACCTTC. This encodes CSVVGGTGVGYGYTF.

The chain is built from TRBV7-8 and TRBJ2-7; D gene ambiguous. V was cut by 4 bases and J by 2 bases, with 12 bases left in between. CDR3 length equals 14 residues. CDR1 SGHVS and CDR2 FQNEAQ come from the germline V gene. In DNA form, the CDR3 reads TGTGCCAGCAGCTCAGGACCGAACCCCTACGAGCAGTACGTC. It codes for CASSSGPNPYEQYV.

This clonotype was counted between two and nine times. The CDR3 DNA follows: TGTGCCAGCAGTTACCCCTCGGGACAGGGGGTTCGCACTGAAGCTTTCTTT. This translates into CASSYPSGQGVRTEAFF. The chain recombines TRBV6-2 or TRBV6-3 with TRBJ1-1, with TRBD1 identical over 11 bases. The CDR3 spans 17 residues. Germline trimming cut 2 bases from V and 4 bases from J; bases unmatched to any gene: 9. Germline values: CDR1 MNHEY, CDR2 SVGEGT.

This clonotype was picked up a small number of times. The genes are TRBV20-1 and TRBJ2-3; 9 bases are a match to TRBD2. The CDR3 sequence is 18 residues long. Germline trimming cut 0 bases from V and 0 bases from J; bases unmatched to any gene: 10. CDR1 and CDR2 (germline): DFQATT, SNEGSKA (reference sequence). CDR3 DNA: TGCAGTGCTAGAGATGGGGGGCTAGCGGGACCTAGCACAGATACGCAGTATTTT. Translated: CSARDGGLAGPSTDTQYF.

This clonotype was recorded many times. This chain connects TRBV5-1 to TRBJ2-3, with 11 bases matching TRBD2. There are 16 residues in the CDR3. V was clipped by 4 bases and J by 2 bases; unmatched bases: 6. Germline V gene sequence: CDR1 SGHRS, CDR2 YFSETQ. This chain's CDR3 is CASSVTSGASTDTQYF. DNA of the CDR3: TGCGCCAGCAGCGTGACTAGCGGGGCTTCCACAGATACGCAGTATTTT. The complete variable domain, with remaining parts taken from reference TRBV5-1 and TRBJ2-3, reads KAGVTQTPRYLIKTRGQQVTLSCSPISGHRSVSWYQQTPGQGLQFLFEYFSETQRNKGNFPGRFSGRQFSNSRSEMNVSTLELGDSALYLCASSVTSGASTDTQYFGPGTRLTVL.

In its sample, this clonotype was seen once. The chain is built from TRBV7-2 and TRBJ2-3, with 10 positions matching TRBD1. V gave up 1 base and J gave up 4 bases; unmatched junction bases: 5. The germline V gene has CDR1 SGHTA and CDR2 FQGNSA. The CDR3 consists of 16 residues. CDR3 coding DNA: TGTGCCAGCAGCTTAGTGGGACAGGGGATTGCAGATACGCAGTATTTT. Protein: CASSLVGQGIADTQYF.

The chain uses TRBV5-8 and TRBJ1-1; D unclear. Germline loops: CDR1 SGHTS, CDR2 YDEGEE. CDR3 length: 10 amino acids. The ends were cut back, 1 base at V and 9 bases at J, with 4 bases in the middle. CDR3 bases: TGTGCCAGCAGCTTGCACCAAGCTTTCTTT. Residues: CASSLHQAFF. Variable domain in full (rest from reference TRBV5-8 and TRBJ1-1): EAGVTQSPTHLIKTRGQQATLRCSPISGHTSVYWYQQALGLGLQFLLWYDEGEERNRGNFPPRFSGRQFPNYSSELNVNALELEDSALYLCASSLHQAFFGQGTRLTVV.

The table lists this clonotype with many counts. The V and J genes are TRBV12-3 or TRBV12-4 and TRBJ1-1; 11 nucleotides line up with TRBD1. The CDR3 is 16 amino acids. Trimming took 6 bases from V and 3 from J; bases not matched to a gene: 9. This CDR3 is CASSPDRGRVYTEAFF. The CDR3, as DNA: TGTGCCAGCAGCCCGGACAGGGGGCGAGTATACACTGAAGCTTTCTTT.

Here the CDR3 DNA reads TGCGCCAGCAGCTCTACCGGGACAGGGGACGAAAAACTGTTTTTT. Protein: CASSSTGTGDEKLFF. The rearrangement links TRBV5-1 to TRBJ1-4; 10 bases align to TRBD1. The CDR3 contains 15 residues. Per germline, CDR1 SGHRS and CDR2 YFSETQ. V gave up 3 bases and J gave up 8 bases; unmatched junction bases: 7.

This clonotype was observed a few times. The junction and the germline gene differ at one end; a read error may be behind it. The rearrangement joins TRBV5-6 to TRBJ1-1, with D tentatively TRBD1 (5 bases). CDR1 is SGHDT, CDR2 YYEEEE, per germline. CDR3 length: 14 amino acids. The CDR3 is CASNLRGGFTEAFF. CDR3 in DNA: TGTGCCAGCAACTTGCGCGGGGGTTTCACTGAAGCTTTCTTT.

This clonotype was seen more than once but under ten times. This chain joins TRBV29-1 and TRBJ1-1; D ambiguous. The CDR3 contains 13 residues. V was clipped by 4 bases and J by 0 bases, with 9 bases between them. CDR1 is SQVTM and CDR2 is ANQGSEA in the germline V gene. DNA for the CDR3: TGCAGCGTTGTTGGTCTGCTGAACACTGAAGCTTTCTTT. Amino acids: CSVVGLLNTEAFF.

This clonotype was counted only a few times. The V gene is TRBV27, the J gene TRBJ2-3; no definite D call. V lost 4 bases to trimming and J lost 1 base, with 15 bases between them. This CDR3 region has 16 residues. Germline V CDR1 and CDR2: MNHEY, SMNVEV (reference sequence). CDR3 nucleotides: TGTGCCAGCAGTTCCCTACACCCGTTGGGCACAGATACGCAGTATTTT. As protein: CASSSLHPLGTDTQYF.

This clonotype was picked up a small number of times. The rearrangement joins TRBV9 to TRBJ1-1; weak D call: TRBD1 (6 bases). Trimming left V 4 bases short and J 5 bases short, with 18 bases between. Germline CDR1 and CDR2: SGDLS and YYNGEE. CDR3 size: 15 residues. The CDR3, as DNA: TGTGCCAGCAGCCCCATGGTGACAGGTCCTACTGAAGCTTTCTTT. The encoded protein is CASSPMVTGPTEAFF.

The gene calls are TRBV25-1 and TRBJ1-2; no firm D call. CDR3 length: 13 amino acids. The germline gives CDR1 MGHDK, CDR2 SYGVNS. V was shortened by 5 bases and J by 7 bases, with 14 bases between the two germline ends. CDR3 sequence reads: CASSLGPMGGYTF. Here the CDR3 DNA reads TGTGCCAGCAGTCTGGGTCCGATGGGTGGCTACACCTTC.

This clonotype was found a few times. The chain carries TRBV18 and TRBJ2-3, with D unresolved. V dropped 3 bases and J dropped 4 bases, with 8 bases sitting between them. The germline V gene encodes CDR1 KGHSH and CDR2 LQKENI. This CDR3 is 13 amino acids long. This CDR3 reads CASSPLPADTQYF. In DNA, the CDR3 is TGTGCCAGCTCACCGCTCCCGGCAGATACGCAGTATTTT.

This clonotype was counted many times. This sequence joins TRBV10-3 and TRBJ2-5; TRBD2 matches at 9 bases. The germline CDR1 and CDR2 sequences are ENHRY and SYGVKD. The CDR3 is 15 amino acids. The V gene end was trimmed by 0 bases and the J gene end by 4 bases; junction bases not matched to a gene: 3. The CDR3 DNA reads as TGTGCCATCAGTGAGTCAAAACTAGCGGGAGAGACCCAGTACTTC. Translating it yields CAISESKLAGETQYF.

There are many counts of this clonotype. The chain joins TRBV12-3 or TRBV12-4 to TRBJ2-1, with D hard to call. The CDR3 consists of 15 residues. The V end was cut by 5 bases, the J end by 0 bases, with 11 bases between. The CDR3 region has the DNA TGTGCCAGCAGTGTTAGTTGGGGCTCCTACAATGAGCAGTTCTTC. Translated: CASSVSWGSYNEQFF.

This chain joins TRBV12-3 or TRBV12-4 and TRBJ2-7; TRBD1 matches 10 bases. V was pared by 3 bases and J by 7 bases, with 6 bases of the junction left unmatched. The CDR3 has 14 amino acids. The CDR3 here is CASSFFPGQGEQYV. Here the CDR3 DNA reads TGTGCCAGCAGTTTCTTCCCGGGACAGGGGGAGCAGTACGTC.

This clonotype was seen ten or more times. This chain connects TRBV4-3 to TRBJ2-7; D might be TRBD1 (5 bases). The V end was cut by 0 bases, the J end by 1 base, with 13 bases between. Germline-derived CDR1 and CDR2 are LGHNA and YSLEER. There are 16 residues in the CDR3. In DNA, the CDR3 is TGCGCCAGCAGCCAAGATTGGGGCCCCATATCCTACGAGCAGTACTTC. It translates to CASSQDWGPISYEQYF.

This chain links TRBV9 with TRBJ2-7; D gene unclear. The germline V gene encodes CDR1 SGDLS and CDR2 YYNGEE. With 0 bases removed from V and 6 bases from J, the gap between germline ends came to 16 bases. CDR3 length equals 15 residues. CDR3 protein: CASSVAVSVSSEQYV. The CDR3 DNA follows: TGTGCCAGCAGCGTAGCTGTCTCAGTCTCGAGCGAGCAGTACGTC.

The sample holds many counts of this clonotype. The J gene is TRBJ2-3, the V gene TRBV5-4, with 13 bases identical to TRBD2. The CDR3 is 19 amino acids. V shed 0 bases, J shed 0 bases, and the junction held 7 bases outside the gene matches. CDR1 is SGHNT and CDR2 is YYREEE in the germline V gene (reference sequence). The CDR3 sequence is CASSLGYGTSGISTDTQYF. The DNA for the CDR3 is TGTGCCAGCAGCTTGGGATATGGGACTAGCGGGATCAGCACAGATACGCAGTATTTT. The variable domain in full, completed from reference TRBV5-4 and TRBJ2-3, reads ETGVTQSPTHLIKTRGQQVTLRCSSQSGHNTVSWYQQALGQGPQFIFQYYREEENGRGNFPPRFSGLQFPNYSSELNVNALELDDSALYLCASSLGYGTSGISTDTQYFGPGTRLTVL.

This clonotype came up once. It may be a read error: a sequence one base away is much more abundant. CDR3 in amino acids: CAGSQDLTNRIHGYTF. The CDR3 nucleotides are TGCGCCGGCAGCCAAGATCTAACAAACCGGATACATGGCTACACCTTC. The genes are TRBV4-3 and TRBJ1-2; D remains unclear. The germline V gene has CDR1 LGHNA and CDR2 YSLEER. The length of the CDR3 is 16 residues.

This clonotype was recorded at least ten times. The chain carries TRBV15 and TRBJ2-4; tentatively, D is TRBD2 (5 bases). V was shortened by 0 bases and J by 2 bases, with 17 bases between the two germline ends. Germline V gene data show CDR1 as LNHNV and CDR2 as YYDKDF (reference sequence). This CDR3 contains 18 residues. DNA for the CDR3: TGTGCCACCAGCAGAGAAGGCGGGTCCGGTAGAACCAAAAACATTCAGTACTTC. As protein: CATSREGGSGRTKNIQYF.

The CDR3, as DNA: TGTGCCAGCAGACCCATTCGGGACACCGTAGCCAAAAACATTCAGTACTTC. Translating gives CASRPIRDTVAKNIQYF. The V gene is TRBV6-5, the J gene TRBJ2-4, with D possibly matching TRBD1 (6 bases). The CDR3 is made up of 17 amino acids. CDR1 and CDR2 (germline): MNHEY, SVGAGI. Trimming pared 6 bases from V and 0 bases from J, leaving 18 bases between.

V is TRBV29-1 and J is TRBJ2-1; TRBD2 might be the D (6 bases). V shed 3 bases and J shed 8 bases, with 23 bases lying between them. This CDR3 spans 16 amino acids. The germline V gene encodes CDR1 SQVTM and CDR2 ANQGSEA. CDR3 protein: CSVDRAGMPRFDEQFF. The CDR3 nucleotides are TGCAGCGTTGACAGGGCGGGGATGCCTCGGTTCGATGAGCAGTTCTTC.